A selection of T cell receptor beta chains follows, all from one sample in a study of OX40 agonist ivuxolimab in advanced cancers. Produced via immunoSEQ multiplex PCR; TCRdb's table is partial and in-frame only. The sample shows more than 45,000 clones, about 83% of them seen only once. The sequenced sample was CD4+ or CD8+ T cells sorted from blood, obtained in a trial of the OX40 agonist ivuxolimab. The source is an adult with an advanced solid tumor such as melanoma, head and neck, liver or kidney cancer. The CDR3 runs from the conserved cysteine through the conserved F or W. The D gene is left open where the match is weak. Only some rows state a clone size, as once, few, many or a class for expanded clones.

>.|TRBJ1-5|.|TRBV2
TGTGCCAGCAGTGAAGCGCTAGGGGGCAATCAGCCCCAGCATTTT
CASSEALGGNQPQHF
>.|TRBJ2-1|few|TRBV6-6
TGTGCCAGCACGGGGGCGCTCTCCTACAATGAGCAGTTCTTC
CASTGALSYNEQFF
>.|TRBJ2-3|once|TRBV19
TGTGCCAGTAGGGGCGGGGACAGCCTCACAGATACGCAGTATTTT
CASRGGDSLTDTQYF
>TRBD2|TRBJ2-3|.|TRBV30
TGTGCCTTAGCCGGGACTAGCGGGAGTGCTCCCACAGATACGCAGTATTTT
CALAGTSGSAPTDTQYF
>TRBD2|TRBJ2-5|.|TRBV27
TGTGCCAGCAGTTTGCTTGGGGGGCCGGGACTAGCGGGAGGGCCCTCCCAGCTGGAGCAGTACTTC
CASSLLGGPGLAGGPSQLEQYF
>.|TRBJ2-7|.|TRBV28
TGTGCCAGCACCCCGGTGGGGGCCGGGGAAGAGCAGTACTTC
CASTPVGAGEEQYF
>TRBD2|TRBJ2-5|few|TRBV2
TGTGCCAGCAGTGTGACTAGCGTGGGATTCGGAGAGACCCAGTACTTC
CASSVTSVGFGETQYF
>TRBD1|TRBJ1-1|.|TRBV18
TGTGCCAGCTCACCAGTTAGAGGACAGGGCGGGAACACTGAAGCTTTCTTT
CASSPVRGQGGNTEAFF
>.|TRBJ1-5|.|TRBV28
TGTGCCAGCAGCCGGGGTGGTTATAGCAATCAGCCCCAGCATTTT
CASSRGGYSNQPQHF
>TRBD1|TRBJ2-7|.|TRBV2
TGTGCCAGCAGTGATCGGACAGGTACCTTTGGCGAGCAGTACTTC
CASSDRTGTFGEQYF
>.|TRBJ1-1|.|TRBV19
TGTGCCAGTACCGCACATGTGAACACTGAAGCTTTCTTT
CASTAHVNTEAFF
>TRBD2|TRBJ2-7|.|TRBV2
TGTGCCAGCAGTGCCGGGACTAGCGGCTACGAGCAGTACTTC
CASSAGTSGYEQYF
>.|TRBJ1-5|.|TRBV19
TGTGCCAGTAGTATAGACCAGGGGAGGGATAGCAATCAGCCCCAGCATTTT
CASSIDQGRDSNQPQHF
>.|TRBJ1-1|few|TRBV27
TGTGCCAGCAGTCCCCTACGTAATACAGGAGACACTGAAGCTTTCTTT
CASSPLRNTGDTEAFF
>.|TRBJ1-1|.|TRBV2
TGTGCCAGCAGTGAAGTGGTCTTTGAGAACACTGAAGCTTTCTTT
CASSEVVFENTEAFF
>.|TRBJ2-7|.|TRBV10-2
TGCGCCAGCAGTGACCTCTTAGGGGAGTCTTACGAGCAGTACTTC
CASSDLLGESYEQYF
>TRBD1|TRBJ1-1|.|TRBV11-3
TGTGCCAGCAGCTCAAAGACAGGGGGGAGCACTGAAGCTTTCTTT
CASSSKTGGSTEAFF
>.|TRBJ2-6|.|TRBV7-9
TGTGCCAGCAGCGATACAGCATCTGGGGCCAACGTCCTGACTTTC
CASSDTASGANVLTF
>.|TRBJ2-7|.|TRBV2
TGTGCCAGCAGTCAGAGGGGGGGCGAGCAGTACTTC
CASSQRGGEQYF
>.|TRBJ1-2|.|TRBV29-1
TGCAGCGTTGAAGGGGGCCGAACTAACTATGGCTACACCTTC
CSVEGGRTNYGYTF
>.|TRBJ1-1|.|TRBV6-6
TGTGCCAGCAGCCTCCCAGGGGAAACTGAAGCTTTCTTT
CASSLPGETEAFF
>.|TRBJ2-2|many|TRBV6-5
TGTGCCAGCAGTTACATGACAAGGACCGGGGAGCTGTTTTTT
CASSYMTRTGELFF
>.|TRBJ1-2|.|TRBV2
TGTGCCAGCAGTGAAGGGTCAGCCTATGGCTACACCTTC
CASSEGSAYGYTF
>TRBD2|TRBJ2-7|.|TRBV7-8
TGTGCCAGCAGCTTACCCACCTTAGCGGGAAACTACGAGCAGTACTTC
CASSLPTLAGNYEQYF
>TRBD2|TRBJ2-3|.|TRBV6-5
TGTGCCAGCAGAACGGGACTAGCGGGCACAGATACGCAGTATTTT
CASRTGLAGTDTQYF
>.|TRBJ1-5|.|TRBV28
TGTGCCAGCAGCCGTGACAGCAATCAGCCCCAGCATTTT
CASSRDSNQPQHF
>TRBD2|TRBJ2-1|.|TRBV4-1
TGCGCCAGCAGCCCCCGGTCGGGAGCGGGAGTTTCTGAGCAGTTCTTC
CASSPRSGAGVSEQFF
>TRBD1|TRBJ2-7|.|TRBV10-3
TGTGCCATCAACGCCGGACAGGGAGGTCCTGGCGAGCAGTACTTC
CAINAGQGGPGEQYF